Listed below are T cell receptor beta chains from one sample, sequenced in a study of blood T cell repertoires in COVID-19. TCRdb keeps only in-frame clones here, not all; method: immunoSEQ multiplex PCR. The top ten hold over 8.5% of the sample, which has about 290,000 clones, 85% to 90% seen once. The sequencing sample was made of peripheral blood. These receptors all stem from a woman aged 30 to 39 with COVID-19, enrolled during active disease. The CDR3 runs from the conserved cysteine through the conserved F or W. Fields, in order: D gene, clone size, V gene, J gene, CDR3 protein, CDR3 DNA. A D gene is named only where the DNA matches it firmly. The size entry is marked missing in some rows and otherwise reads once, few, many or a size class.

>-|-|TRBV15|TRBJ1-5
CATSRLGRGQPQHF
TGTGCCACCAGCAGGTTGGGGCGCGGCCAGCCCCAGCATTTT
>-|-|TRBV7-2|TRBJ2-7
CASSLLSGSWAAYEQYF
TGTGCCAGCAGCTTACTGTCGGGGAGCTGGGCCGCCTACGAGCAGTACTTC
>TRBD1|many|TRBV27|TRBJ2-1
CASSLGTVNEQFF
TGTGCCAGCAGTTTGGGGACAGTTAATGAGCAGTTCTTC
>TRBD1|-|TRBV27|TRBJ1-4
CASKQGNRRGEKLFF
TGTGCCAGCAAACAGGGGAATCGGCGAGGGGAAAAACTGTTTTTT
>TRBD1|-|TRBV27|TRBJ2-7
CASSLFGTESSYEQYF
TGTGCCAGCAGTTTATTCGGGACAGAGAGCTCCTACGAGCAGTACTTC
>TRBD1|-|TRBV5-1|TRBJ2-7
CASSLGQGLSSYEQYF
TGCGCCAGCAGCCTAGGACAGGGGCTTAGCTCCTACGAGCAGTACTTC
>-|-|TRBV2|TRBJ1-2
CASSEWPGVNYGYTF
TGTGCCAGCAGTGAATGGCCAGGGGTTAACTATGGCTACACCTTC
>TRBD2|-|TRBV19|TRBJ2-7
CASSSGGASYEQYF
TGTGCCAGTTCTAGCGGGGGGGCATCCTACGAGCAGTACTTC
>-|-|TRBV7-9|TRBJ2-2
CASSFPGVGTGELFF
TGTGCCAGCAGCTTCCCAGGGGTTGGCACCGGGGAGCTGTTTTTT
>-|few|TRBV30|TRBJ1-6
CAWSQNSPLHF
TGTGCCTGGAGTCAGAATTCACCCCTCCACTTT
>-|-|TRBV18|TRBJ1-2
CASSPGQVGGYTF
TGTGCCAGCTCACCGGGGCAGGTTGGCGGCTACACCTTC
>-|few|TRBV28|TRBJ1-2
CASSLSVVNYGYTF
TGTGCCAGCAGTTTATCGGTCGTTAACTATGGCTACACCTTC
>TRBD1|-|TRBV5-1|TRBJ2-3
CASSPWAGQGGSDTQYF
TGCGCCAGCAGCCCGTGGGCCGGACAGGGGGGTAGCGATACGCAGTATTTT
>TRBD1|-|TRBV7-9|TRBJ1-1
CASSHATGTEAFF
TGTGCCAGCAGCCACGCGACAGGGACTGAAGCTTTCTTT
>-|-|TRBV9|TRBJ1-6
CASSPGGGSSPLHF
TGTGCCAGCAGCCCAGGCGGGGGGAGTTCACCCCTCCACTTT
>TRBD2|-|TRBV11-2|TRBJ2-3
CASSLVSGGSTDTQYF
TGTGCCAGCAGCTTAGTAAGCGGGGGGAGCACAGATACGCAGTATTTT
>TRBD2|once|TRBV5-1|TRBJ2-7
CASSLELAGSYEQYF
TGCGCCAGCAGCTTGGAACTAGCGGGGTCTTACGAGCAGTACTTC
>TRBD1|-|TRBV6-6|TRBJ1-6
CASSYSPGQNSPLHF
TGTGCCAGCAGTTACTCCCCGGGACAGAATTCACCCCTCCACTTT
>TRBD1|-|TRBV30|TRBJ1-4
CAWRPQGATEKLFF
TGTGCCTGGCGACCACAGGGGGCTACTGAAAAACTGTTTTTT
>-|-|TRBV6-6|TRBJ1-5
CASSYGGLGNQPQHF
TGTGCCAGCAGTTATGGAGGGTTGGGCAATCAGCCCCAGCATTTT